The T cell receptor beta chain described here comes from a study of blood T cell repertoires in COVID-19. Study-level background: Italy, Spain and the United States were the sources of the convalescent and acute COVID-19 samples.

In the original workflow: Amplified reference gene primers provided the basis for estimating nucleated cell counts. Only in-frame clones appear in the TCRdb table, and some are missing; sequencing was by immunoSEQ multiplex PCR. V and J calls and clone size are copied from that table; D and trimming were computed from the DNA. The data hold some 29,000 clones, with approximately 80% observed a single time. This clone came up a few times. V was pared by 3 bases and J by 4 bases, with 12 bases between. The CDR3 is 14 amino acids. Germline CDR1 LNHDA, CDR2 SQIVND (reference sequence). The source material was peripheral blood. This TCR came from a woman between 65 and 79 years old with acute or convalescent COVID-19. The chain recombines TRBV19 with TRBJ1-1, with a possible D match to TRBD1 (6 bases). The CDR3 DNA follows: TGTGCCAGTAGTATGGTGGACAGCGGCACTGAAGCTTTCTTT. As protein: CASSMVDSGTEAFF.